This T cell receptor beta chain is drawn from a study of blood T cell repertoires in COVID-19. In the study overall: PBMCs, B-cell-depleted T cells, or T cells were the source of the cDNA or gDNA that made up the material.

Seattle patients were enrolled while actively infected and followed longitudinally. Original data processing: Estimates of nucleated cell counts were drawn from the amplification of reference gene primers. Assay used: immunoSEQ multiplex PCR; TCRdb lists only in-frame clones, some missing. The D gene and trimming were derived from the DNA, and the V and J assignments and clone size from that table. This sample has some 450,000 clones, with roughly 90% found just once. This CDR3 is 15 amino acids long. Germline V CDR1 and CDR2: SGHVS, FQNEAQ. V dropped 4 bases and J dropped 0 bases, with 10 bases sitting between them.

The sequencing input was peripheral blood. The V call is TRBV7-8, the J call TRBJ1-5; no reliable D call. The receptor's source is a man aged 18 to 35 with COVID-19, enrolled during active disease. The CDR3 sequence is CASSSGLYSNQPQHF. The CDR3 nucleotides are TGTGCCAGCAGCTCAGGACTTTATAGCAATCAGCCCCAGCATTTT.